Below are 25 T cell receptor beta chains sequenced from a single sample in a study of control samples from healthy donors and cancer patients. The assay was immunoSEQ multiplex PCR, and TCRdb's table has in-frame clones only and misses some. The top ten hold 1.5% to 2% of the sample, which has 210,000 or so clones, 91% seen once. Sequencing was performed on blood. Receptors were obtained from a man aged 25 to 40 in good health.

The chain carries TRBV6-5 and TRBJ1-1; D is perhaps TRBD1 (5 bases). V was cut by 3 bases and J by 9 bases, with 14 bases left in between. Germline assignment: CDR1 MNHEY and CDR2 SVGAGI. The CDR3 length is 13 residues. CDR3 residues: CASSYLGSGQAFF. The CDR3 DNA is TGTGCCAGCAGTTATCTCGGGTCAGGGCAAGCTTTCTTT.

The V gene is TRBV5-3, the J gene TRBJ2-3; D is unresolved. TRBV5-3 qualifies as an ORF whose function is uncertain. The germline V and J ends were trimmed by 5 bases and 4 bases, with 11 bases remaining between them. The CDR3 runs to 13 residues. The CDR3 bases are TGTGCCAGAAGGCACCCAGTTCCAGATACGCAGTATTTT. It codes for CARRHPVPDTQYF.

The chain recombines TRBV5-4 with TRBJ2-7, with 10 bases identical to TRBD2. CDR3 length: 15 amino acids. Germline lookup yields CDR1 SGHNT and CDR2 YYREEE (reference sequence). J gave up 2 bases and V 2 bases, and 4 bases lay outside the gene matches. CDR3 sequence: CASSLQLAGPYEQYF. The CDR3, as DNA: TGTGCCAGCAGCTTACAACTAGCGGGGCCCTACGAGCAGTACTTC.

The chain couples TRBV29-1 to TRBJ1-2, with D possibly TRBD1 on 5 matching bases. V shed 4 bases and J shed 4 bases, with 10 bases lying between them. CDR1 SQVTM and CDR2 ANQGSEA come from the germline V gene. This CDR3 comprises 12 residues. The CDR3 DNA reads as TGCAGCGTTGGAGGAGGGACCTATGGCTACACCTTC. The encoded protein is CSVGGGTYGYTF.

V is TRBV6-1 and J is TRBJ1-2; no clear D. CDR1 MNHNS and CDR2 SASEGT come from the germline V gene. The V and J ends lost 0 bases and 4 bases respectively, with 9 bases between them. This CDR3 has 14 amino acids. As DNA, the CDR3 is TGTGCCAGCAGTGAAGCTCTGAGCTTCTATGGCTACACCTTC. Translating it yields CASSEALSFYGYTF.

This chain joins TRBV19 and TRBJ1-1; tentatively, D is TRBD1 (5 bases). The CDR3 spans 13 residues. Trimming pared 6 bases from V and 1 base from J, leaving 9 bases between. Germline V gene lookup returns CDR1 LNHDA and CDR2 SQIVND (reference sequence). The CDR3 DNA reads TGTGCCAGTAGGAAACAGGCGAACACTGAAGCTTTCTTT. Protein sequence: CASRKQANTEAFF. Full variable domain (remainder filled in from reference TRBV19 and TRBJ1-1): DGGITQSPKYLFRKEGQNVTLSCEQNLNHDAMYWYRQDPGQGLRLIYYSQIVNDFQKGDIAEGYSVSREKKESFPLTVTSAQKNPTAFYLCASRKQANTEAFFGQGTRLTVV.

The V gene is TRBV7-9, the J gene TRBJ1-1; a possible D gene is TRBD1 (6 bases). Per the germline V gene, CDR1 is SEHNR and CDR2 is FQNEAQ (reference sequence). CDR3 length equals 11 residues. V lost 1 base and J 12 bases, leaving 9 bases between the germline ends. CDR3: CASSLEGGTFF. CDR3 sequence (DNA): TGTGCCAGCAGCTTAGAGGGGGGCACTTTCTTT.

The V gene is TRBV19, the J gene TRBJ1-2, with no clear D. The CDR3 consists of 13 residues. Trimming removed 6 bases from V and 3 bases from J, with 11 bases in between. Germline lookup yields CDR1 LNHDA and CDR2 SQIVND (reference sequence). CDR3 protein: CASRFSQDYGYTF. CDR3 DNA: TGTGCCAGTAGATTCTCTCAGGACTATGGCTACACCTTC.

In DNA, the CDR3 is TGTGCCAGCAGCCCGCGGACAGGGGGGGATCAGCCCCAGCATTTT. As protein: CASSPRTGGDQPQHF. The gene calls are TRBV5-5 and TRBJ1-5, with 10 nucleotides matching TRBD1. Germline CDR1 and CDR2: SGHKS and YYEKEE (reference sequence). The CDR3 spans 15 residues. The V and J ends lost 4 bases and 5 bases, in that order; junction bases with no gene match: 6.

The V and J genes are TRBV3-1 (or the pseudogene TRBV3-2) and TRBJ2-7; a possible D gene is TRBD1 (5 bases). The CDR3 runs to 16 residues. Trimming cost V 4 bases and J 1 base, with 17 bases left between them. CDR1 LGHDT and CDR2 YNNKEL come from the germline V gene (reference sequence). In DNA, the CDR3 is TGTGCCAGCAGCCCAGCGTATGGACACCGATCCTACGAGCAGTACTTC. Translation: CASSPAYGHRSYEQYF.

The genes are TRBV5-5 and TRBJ2-3; 11 positions agree with TRBD2. Germline trimming cut 0 bases from V and 1 base from J; bases unmatched to any gene: 1. Germline V gives CDR1 SGHKS, CDR2 YYEKEE (reference sequence). The CDR3 extends over 16 amino acids. The CDR3 here is CASSLETSGGTDTQYF. The CDR3 nucleotides are TGTGCCAGCAGCTTGGAGACTAGCGGGGGCACAGATACGCAGTATTTT.

J is TRBJ2-7 and V is TRBV13; D is unclear. The CDR3 is 16 amino acids. Germline loops: CDR1 PRHDT, CDR2 FYEKMQ (reference sequence). V was pared by 5 bases and J by 0 bases, with 17 bases between. The CDR3 loop reads CASSRNKGLSSYEQYF. Here the CDR3 DNA reads TGTGCCAGCAGCCGTAATAAAGGGCTTAGCTCCTACGAGCAGTACTTC.

The gene calls are TRBV27 and TRBJ1-3, with D uncertain. Between the trimmed V and J ends, which lost 7 bases and 4 bases, there was a span of 11 bases. This CDR3 comprises 13 residues. From germline, CDR1 is MNHEY and CDR2 SMNVEV (reference sequence). CDR3 region: CASMASRGNTIYF. In DNA form, the CDR3 reads TGTGCCAGCATGGCTTCGAGGGGAAACACCATATATTTT.

The chain links TRBV6-4 to TRBJ2-2; 7 bases map to TRBD1. Germline V gene lookup returns CDR1 MRHNA and CDR2 SNTAGT. The CDR3 loop spans 15 amino acids. V was pared by 4 bases and J by 6 bases, with 8 bases of the junction left unmatched. The chain's CDR3 is CASSASTGDAGELFF. The DNA of the CDR3 is TGTGCCAGCAGTGCCTCCACAGGGGACGCCGGGGAGCTGTTTTTT.

The table lists this clone with a few counts. The chain couples TRBV6-5 to TRBJ1-5; possible D gene TRBD1, 5 bases. Germline V lookup: CDR1 MNHEY, CDR2 SVGAGI. The V gene lost 10 bases and the J gene lost 0 bases, with 16 bases spanning the gap. This CDR3 comprises 15 residues. CDR3 sequence reads: CAITEQAYSNQPQHF. CDR3 DNA: TGTGCCATTACTGAACAGGCTTATAGCAATCAGCCCCAGCATTTT.

The sample holds a few counts of this clone. The V call is TRBV6-5, the J call TRBJ1-5, with TRBD1 identical over 8 bases. The V gene's germline CDR1 is MNHEY and CDR2 SVGAGI. Unmatched junction bases numbered 8, after V lost 6 bases and J lost 4 bases. The CDR3 loop spans 15 amino acids. The CDR3 DNA reads as TGTGCCAGCAGGCCGGACAGGGCCCTTAATCAGCCCCAGCATTTT. Translated: CASRPDRALNQPQHF.

This chain links TRBV19 with TRBJ1-5; 8 nucleotides line up with TRBD1. Germline CDR1 LNHDA, CDR2 SQIVND (reference sequence). With 8 bases clipped from V and 4 bases from J, the junction kept 7 bases outside the gene matches. CDR3 size: 14 residues. The CDR3 sequence is CASGQGEWNQPQHF. CDR3 nucleotide sequence: TGTGCCAGTGGACAGGGAGAATGGAATCAGCCCCAGCATTTT.

J is TRBJ1-5 and V is TRBV15; the match to TRBD1 covers 8 bases. The ends lost 0 bases at V and 7 bases at J; junction bases unmatched: 2. The CDR3 extends over 14 amino acids. Germline CDR1 LNHNV, CDR2 YYDKDF (reference sequence). The CDR3 DNA sequence: TGTGCCACCAGCAGAGACGGACAGGGACAGCCCCAGCATTTT. Translated, it gives CATSRDGQGQPQHF.

This chain links TRBV16 with TRBJ1-5; D is undetermined. Germline CDR1 KGHSY, CDR2 FQNENV. The V gene lost 0 bases and the J gene lost 4 bases, with 10 bases spanning the gap. There are 15 residues in the CDR3. CDR3 sequence reads: CASSQSMMGNQPQHF. The CDR3 DNA reads TGTGCCAGCAGCCAATCTATGATGGGAAATCAGCCCCAGCATTTT.

V and J are TRBV27 and TRBJ1-5, with D tentatively TRBD1 (6 bases). V shed 5 bases and J shed 2 bases, with 10 bases lying between them. From germline, CDR1 is MNHEY and CDR2 SMNVEV (reference sequence). This CDR3 region has 14 residues. The CDR3 DNA follows: TGTGCCAGCAGTCTCAGGGGTGGCAATCAGCCCCAGCATTTT. Amino acid sequence: CASSLRGGNQPQHF.

The chain uses TRBV2 and TRBJ2-7; weak D call: TRBD1 (5 bases). V dropped 4 bases and J dropped 6 bases, with 19 bases sitting between them. Germline CDR1 is SNHLY and CDR2 is FYNNEI. The CDR3 extends over 15 amino acids. The CDR3 DNA reads as TGTGCCAGCAGTGCCCAAGGACATCTCATTCCCGAGCAGTACTTC. Its translation: CASSAQGHLIPEQYF.

The chain employs TRBV25-1 and TRBJ2-1; 9 bases line up with TRBD1. Germline CDR1 is MGHDK and CDR2 is SYGVNS. The J segment lost 6 bases and the V segment lost 8 bases, leaving 11 bases of the junction unmatched. This CDR3 is 15 amino acids long. The CDR3 loop is CASVEGDRAVNEQFF. The DNA of the CDR3 is TGTGCCAGCGTAGAGGGGGACAGGGCGGTCAATGAGCAGTTCTTC.

The gene calls are TRBV6-2 or TRBV6-3 and TRBJ2-1; no clear D. The V end was cut by 3 bases, the J end by 2 bases, with 17 bases between. Germline CDR1 MNHEY, CDR2 SVGEGT. This CDR3 has 17 amino acids. The CDR3 loop is CASSYLGQLSPYNEQFF. The CDR3 DNA sequence: TGTGCCAGCAGTTATCTAGGTCAACTATCCCCCTACAATGAGCAGTTCTTC.

This chain links TRBV5-5 with TRBJ1-1; D might be TRBD1 (5 bases). The ends were cut back, 5 bases at V and 1 base at J, with 15 bases in the middle. Germline values: CDR1 SGHKS, CDR2 YYEKEE (reference sequence). This CDR3 contains 15 residues. CDR3 region: CASRPAGTANTEAFF. DNA for the CDR3: TGTGCCAGCAGACCGGCCGGGACGGCGAACACTGAAGCTTTCTTT.

The chain recombines TRBV19 with TRBJ1-4; no firm D call. Germline V gene data show CDR1 as LNHDA and CDR2 as SQIVND (reference sequence). V shed 5 bases and J shed 7 bases, with 11 bases lying between them. This CDR3 comprises 13 residues. The CDR3 DNA reads as TGTGCCAGTAGTTACAACGTAGGTGAAAAACTGTTTTTT. The encoded protein is CASSYNVGEKLFF.